This T cell receptor (beta chain) is drawn from a study of radiotherapy plus CTLA-4 blockade in lung cancer. On the study more broadly: Around 18% of enrolled patients responded objectively, and 31% had disease control.

Repertoires were generated with immunoSEQ multiplex PCR, while TCRdb's copy carries only in-frame clones and drops some. The data hold around 30,000 clones, with roughly 70% observed a single time. Patients had chemo-refractory metastatic non-small-cell lung cancer and received focal radiation plus CTLA-4 blockade that used ipilimumab. Germline V lookup: CDR1 MGHDK, CDR2 SYGVNS. Trimming cost V 5 bases and J 7 bases; bases outside gene matches: 11. CDR3 length: 17 amino acids. A note on this clone: Its antigen is as yet unknown.

Study-level results: Peripheral blood showed expansion of tumor-derived TCR clones after radiotherapy and ipilimumab. Alongside interferon-beta, early blood T cell clone dynamics were reportedly the best predictor of response.

This clonotype was sampled from a human donor with non-small cell lung cancer whose response to radiotherapy plus ipilimumab could not be evaluated. The specimen was peripheral blood, collected from a patient treated with radiotherapy plus ipilimumab. The gene calls are TRBV25-1 and TRBJ2-1, with 13 bases lining up with TRBD2. The CDR3 loop reads CASSPGLAGVGTNEQFF. DNA for the CDR3: TGTGCCAGCAGTCCCGGACTAGCGGGAGTGGGTACGAATGAGCAGTTCTTC. The whole variable domain, remainder taken from reference TRBV25-1 and TRBJ2-1, is EADIYQTPRYLVIGTGKKITLECSQTMGHDKMYWYQQDPGMELHLIHYSYGVNSTEKGDLSSESTVSRIRTEHFPLTLESARPSHTSQYLCASSPGLAGVGTNEQFFGPGTRLTVL.